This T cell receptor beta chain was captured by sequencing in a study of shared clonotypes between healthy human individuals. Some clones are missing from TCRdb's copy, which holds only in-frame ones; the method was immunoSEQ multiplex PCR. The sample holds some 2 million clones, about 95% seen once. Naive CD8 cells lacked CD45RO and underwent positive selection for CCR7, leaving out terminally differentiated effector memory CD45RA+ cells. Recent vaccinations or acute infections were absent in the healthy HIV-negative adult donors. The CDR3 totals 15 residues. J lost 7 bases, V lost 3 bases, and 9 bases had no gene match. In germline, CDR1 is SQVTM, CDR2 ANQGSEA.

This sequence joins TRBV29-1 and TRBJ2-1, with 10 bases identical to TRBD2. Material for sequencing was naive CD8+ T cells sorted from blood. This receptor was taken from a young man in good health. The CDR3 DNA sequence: TGCAGCGTTGATGGACTAGCGGTGCCCCCTAATGAGCAGTTCTTC. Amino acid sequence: CSVDGLAVPPNEQFF.